This is a list of T cell receptor beta chains from one sample in a study of T-cell reconstitution after alpha-beta-depleted transplantation in children. TCRdb fed the PCR reads into MiXCR, producing one record per CDR3 protein. The table includes just over 350,000 distinct CDR3 sequences, about an eighth detected once. Sequenced material: PBMCs, taken from the stem cell graft. All receptors come from a human donor who donated a stem cell graft to a child with Fanconi anemia. Both conserved end residues are part of each CDR3. D genes are given only for firm matches. Clone size is not always given. Where it is, it says once, few, many or a class for expanded clones.

size	V	J	D	DNA	CDR3
many	TRBV9	TRBJ2-3	TRBD2	TGTGCCAGCAGCCCCTGGGGGGCTAGCGGGGGGGTAGATACGCAGTATTTT	CASSPWGASGGVDTQYF
.	TRBV2	TRBJ1-5	.	TGTGCCAGCAGCGACCAGGGGCCGTATAGCAATCAGCCCCAGCATTTT	CASSDQGPYSNQPQHF
.	TRBV7-8	TRBJ2-7	TRBD1	TGTGCCAGCAGCCGCTACGGACAGGGGGCCTACGAGCAGTACTTC	CASSRYGQGAYEQYF
few	TRBV7-9	TRBJ2-7	.	TGTGCCAGCAGTCCCAGTGCGGGGCACGAGCAGTACTTC	CASSPSAGHEQYF
.	TRBV3-1	TRBJ1-1	.	TGTGCCAGCAGCCCCCGGCTAGTAACTGAAGCTTTCTTT	CASSPRLVTEAFF
many	TRBV5-6	TRBJ2-5	.	TGTGCCAGCAGCCGCTGGGCAGAGACCCAGTACTTC	CASSRWAETQYF
.	TRBV20-1	TRBJ1-2	TRBD1	TGCAGTGCCAGGGGGTACTACACCTTC	CSARGYYTF
few	TRBV27	TRBJ1-5	.	TGTGCCAGCACTCCGACGCAGGGTTTTCAGCCCCAGCATTTT	CASTPTQGFQPQHF
few	TRBV6-2/TRBV6-3	TRBJ1-1	.	TGTGCCAGCACTCCCCAAGGGGGCACTGAAGCTTTCTTT	CASTPQGGTEAFF
few	TRBV2	TRBJ1-5	.	TGTGCCAGCAGTGGAATGAGGGTTATGGGGGAGGCTCAGCCCCAGCATTTT	CASSGMRVMGEAQPQHF
few	TRBV4-2	TRBJ2-7	.	TGTGCCAGCAGCCAAGTCGGGGACTACGAGCAGTACTTC	CASSQVGDYEQYF
.	TRBV3-1	TRBJ1-2	TRBD1	TGTGCCAGCAGCCAAAGGGACAGGGGAGGTGGCTACACCTTC	CASSQRDRGGGYTF
few	TRBV29-1	TRBJ1-3	.	TGCAGCGGCGGACAGGGAAACACCATATATTTT	CSGGQGNTIYF
.	TRBV2	TRBJ1-2	.	TGTGCCAGCGTAGCTATACCCCGACAGGATAACTATGGCTACACCTTC	CASVAIPRQDNYGYTF
many	TRBV2	TRBJ2-5	.	TGTGCCAGCAGTGAACCCCCGTTAGGCGAGACCCAGTACTTC	CASSEPPLGETQYF
.	TRBV29-1	TRBJ2-7	TRBD2	TGCAGCGTTGGGGAGGGGCCCTACGAGCAGTACTTC	CSVGEGPYEQYF
.	TRBV29-1	TRBJ2-1	TRBD1	TGCAGCGTTGACACCCTCCTCGTACAGGGGGCCCATCGCTCCTACAATGAGCAGTTCTTC	CSVDTLLVQGAHRSYNEQFF
.	TRBV7-4	TRBJ2-3	TRBD2	TGTGCCAGCAGCTTAGGGACTAGTTCTGTTGATACGCAGTATTTT	CASSLGTSSVDTQYF
many	TRBV20-1	TRBJ1-5	.	TGCAGTGCCAGAGGGAGACCCGAAGGGCCCCAGCATTTT	CSARGRPEGPQHF
many	TRBV12-3/TRBV12-4	TRBJ1-5	.	TGTGCCAGCAGCCGGATAGGCAGCAATCAGCCCCAGCATTTT	CASSRIGSNQPQHF
.	TRBV7-2	TRBJ2-5	TRBD2	TGTGCCAGCAGCTTTCGGCGGGGGGAGGAAGAGACCCAGTACTTC	CASSFRRGEEETQYF
few	TRBV4-3	TRBJ2-5	TRBD2	TGCGCCAGCAGCCAGGGACTAGTGGCATCCGAGACCCAGTACTTC	CASSQGLVASETQYF
.	TRBV7-2	TRBJ1-2	TRBD1	TGTGCCAGCAGCTTATCCAGGGGGACTGGCTACACCTTC	CASSLSRGTGYTF
few	TRBV11-2	TRBJ1-1	.	TGTGCCAGCAGCCCCGATGGGGTGCTCGGAGCTTTCTTT	CASSPDGVLGAFF
few	TRBV3-1	TRBJ1-4	TRBD1	TGTGCCAGCGGGGACAGGGGCCGATTTGAAAAACTGTTTTTT	CASGDRGRFEKLFF
.	TRBV20-1	TRBJ1-5	TRBD1	TGCAGTGCTAGAGTTAAGGGACAGGGCAGTCATCAGCCCCAGCATTTT	CSARVKGQGSHQPQHF
many	TRBV7-2	TRBJ2-1	.	TGTGCCAGCAGCTTCGCAGGCCAACATGAGCAGTTCTTC	CASSFAGQHEQFF
few	TRBV7-2	TRBJ2-1	.	TGTGCCAGCAGCTCAAGTTGGGCGAATGAGCAGTTCTTC	CASSSSWANEQFF
.	TRBV20-1	TRBJ1-6	TRBD1	TGCAGTGCTAGTACAGGGGGCGATGATTCACCCCTCCACTTT	CSASTGGDDSPLHF
many	TRBV28	TRBJ1-6	.	TGTGCCAGCACCACCTGGGGTATCGGAGCCCTCCACTTT	CASTTWGIGALHF
.	TRBV11-2	TRBJ2-5	.	TGTGCCAGCAGCTTTACAGGGCCCTCGGCCCAAGAGACCCAGTACTTC	CASSFTGPSAQETQYF
.	TRBV7-8	TRBJ2-1	.	TGTGCCACCTACGACTATGGCGGGGAGCACAATGAGCAGTTCTTC	CATYDYGGEHNEQFF
.	TRBV20-1	TRBJ1-2	.	TGCAGTGCTAATACAGGGAGTTGGAGAGACTACACCTTC	CSANTGSWRDYTF
few	TRBV7-9	TRBJ1-1	.	TGTGCCATCCTTCGTGGGCTCACTGAAGCTTTCTTT	CAILRGLTEAFF
many	TRBV5-5	TRBJ2-5	.	TGTGCCAGCAGCTTGGTGGGACCTACACAAGAGACCCAGTACTTC	CASSLVGPTQETQYF
.	TRBV19	TRBJ2-5	.	TGTGCCAGTAGTTGGCATCACCAGGAGACCCAGTACTTC	CASSWHHQETQYF
few	TRBV10-3	TRBJ1-1	.	TGTGCCATCAGTGAACAGTTGAACACTGAAGCTTTCTTT	CAISEQLNTEAFF
few	TRBV6-6	TRBJ2-3	.	TGTGCCAGCAGTGTGAAAGATACGCAGTATTTT	CASSVKDTQYF
few	TRBV29-1	TRBJ1-1	.	TGCAGCGTTCATAGTAGCACTGAAGCTTTCTTT	CSVHSSTEAFF